The 21 T cell receptor beta chains below come from one sample, sequenced in a study of shared clonotypes between healthy human individuals. Sequencing was performed with immunoSEQ multiplex PCR; in TCRdb, only in-frame clones are kept and a portion is missing. The table lists over a million clones, about 76% of them singletons. Sequencing input: memory CD4+ T cells sorted from blood. Subset defined: CD45RA-negative fraction. The receptors originated from a man aged 18 to 29 in good health.

The table lists this clone with a count of one. At one end, the junction sequence differs from germline, possibly due to a read error. The chain combines TRBV6-1 with TRBJ1-1; possible D gene TRBD1, 5 bases. The CDR3 length is 14 residues. Germline V gene data show CDR1 as MNHNS and CDR2 as SASEGT. CDR3 in amino acids: CASSEGRKNAEAFF. The CDR3 DNA reads as TGTGCCAGCAGTGAGGGACGGAAGAACGCTGAAGCTTTCTTT.

This clone showed up many times. The gene calls are TRBV28 and TRBJ2-7; D is perhaps TRBD1 or TRBD2 (5 bases each). This CDR3 comprises 16 residues. Trimming stripped 7 bases from V and 2 bases from J, with 21 bases between. Germline-derived CDR1 and CDR2 are MDHEN and SYDVKM. In DNA, the CDR3 is TGTGCCAGCACTATTTATCCCCCAGGGACCCCCTACGAGCAGTACTTC. This translates into CASTIYPPGTPYEQYF.

The chain couples TRBV14 to TRBJ2-2, with D perhaps TRBD1 (6 bases). Trimming left V 6 bases short and J 3 bases short, with 14 bases between. CDR3 length equals 15 residues. Germline CDR1 is SGHDN and CDR2 is FVKESK. CDR3 sequence (DNA): TGTGCCAGCAGGACCGGCCCAGGGGACACCGGGGAGCTGTTTTTT. It encodes CASRTGPGDTGELFF.

A note on this clone: This may stem from a read error, because a much larger clone lies one nucleotide away. Other DNA sequences in the sample encode the same CDR3. The chain uses TRBV5-5 and TRBJ1-1, with unresolved D. Trimming removed 0 bases at V and 1 base at J, with 4 bases between. The CDR3 sequence is 13 residues long. Germline assignment: CDR1 SGHKS and CDR2 YYEKEE (reference sequence). The CDR3 spells CASSLGGNTEAFF. The CDR3 DNA reads TGTGCCAGCAGCTTGGGAGGGAACACTGAAGCTTTCTTT. Using reference TRBV5-5 and TRBJ1-1 for the parts outside the CDR3, the full variable domain is DAGVTQSPTHLIKTRGQQVTLRCSPISGHKSVSWYQQVLGQGPQFIFQYYEKEERGRGNFPDRFSARQFPNYSSELNVNALLLGDSALYLCASSLGGNTEAFFGQGTRLTVV.

This chain connects TRBV7-9 to TRBJ1-2; the D is unclear. Germline CDR1 SEHNR, CDR2 FQNEAQ (reference sequence). The ends were cut back, 5 bases at V and 0 bases at J, with 13 bases in the middle. CDR3 length: 15 amino acids. CDR3 residues: CASSAGTGTNYGYTF. The CDR3 DNA is TGTGCCAGCAGCGCAGGCACGGGGACTAACTATGGCTACACCTTC.

The chain links TRBV4-3 to TRBJ1-4; 8 bases match TRBD1. The CDR3 consists of 19 residues. J gave up 0 bases and V 0 bases, and 9 bases lay outside the gene matches. Germline V lookup: CDR1 LGHNA, CDR2 YSLEER. The CDR3 nucleotides are TGCGCCAGCAGCCAAGACCTGACAGGGGCACAAGCAACTAATGAAAAACTGTTTTTT. Its translation: CASSQDLTGAQATNEKLFF.

The chain recombines TRBV25-1 with TRBJ2-3; TRBD2 agrees at 8 bases. Germline CDR1 and CDR2: MGHDK and SYGVNS. V gave up 10 bases and J gave up 2 bases; unmatched junction bases: 11. The CDR3 extends over 15 amino acids. CDR3 region: CATNVAGGFTDTQYF. CDR3 nucleotides: TGTGCCACCAACGTGGCGGGGGGTTTCACAGATACGCAGTATTTT.

The rearrangement links TRBV5-8 to TRBJ1-2; 7 positions match TRBD1. From germline, CDR1 is SGHTS and CDR2 YDEGEE. CDR3 length: 17 residues. Trimming cost V 2 bases and J 6 bases; bases outside gene matches: 16. For the CDR3, the DNA is TGTGCCAGCAGCTTACCCGGATCATACACAGGGGTACATGGCTACACCTTC. It specifies CASSLPGSYTGVHGYTF.

The chain employs TRBV11-2 and TRBJ1-2; a possible D gene is TRBD1 (6 bases). V was cut by 5 bases and J by 0 bases, with 16 bases left in between. Germline loops: CDR1 SGHAT, CDR2 FQNNGV. The CDR3 has 16 amino acids. CDR3 sequence (DNA): TGTGCCAGCAGCAATACCCCAGGGGTAGCTAACTATGGCTACACCTTC. This gives the protein CASSNTPGVANYGYTF.

This clone occurred once. The V gene is TRBV2, the J gene TRBJ1-2; possibly TRBD1 for D (5 bases). The V gene's germline CDR1 is SNHLY and CDR2 FYNNEI. The V gene lost 6 bases and the J gene lost 7 bases, with 21 bases spanning the gap. The CDR3 runs to 15 residues. The CDR3 sequence: CASSYADLSGGGYTF. As DNA, the CDR3 is TGTGCCAGCAGCTACGCCGACCTGTCTGGGGGTGGCTACACCTTC.

This sequence joins TRBV7-9 and TRBJ2-7; 8 bases are a match to TRBD2. V shed 6 bases, J shed 7 bases, and the junction held 17 bases outside the gene matches. This CDR3 is built from 16 residues. Looked up from germline, CDR1 is SEHNR and CDR2 is FQNEAQ (reference sequence). CDR3 sequence reads: CASSLRTGLGPGEQYF. The CDR3 coding sequence is TGTGCCAGCAGTTTACGGACGGGACTAGGGCCGGGGGAGCAGTACTTC. Variable domain in full (rest from reference TRBV7-9 and TRBJ2-7): DTGVSQNPRHKITKRGQNVTFRCDPISEHNRLYWYRQTLGQGPEFLTYFQNEAQLEKSRLLSDRFSAERPKGSFSTLEIQRTEQGDSAMYLCASSLRTGLGPGEQYFGPGTRLTVT.

This rearrangement joins TRBV28 to TRBJ1-1; D is unclear. V was clipped by 4 bases and J by 0 bases, with 12 bases between them. The germline V gene encodes CDR1 MDHEN and CDR2 SYDVKM. The CDR3 length is 15 residues. CDR3: CASSSVGLMNTEAFF. The CDR3 DNA is TGTGCCAGCAGTTCAGTGGGTTTAATGAACACTGAAGCTTTCTTT.

The V call is TRBV5-8, the J call TRBJ2-1; D might be TRBD2 (6 bases). Germline V gene sequence: CDR1 SGHTS, CDR2 YDEGEE. CDR3 size: 11 residues. The V end lost 3 bases, the J end lost 13 bases, and 11 bases lay between the germline ends. CDR3 bases: TGTGCCAGCAGCTGGACGGGGGACCAGTTCTTC. It yields the protein CASSWTGDQFF.

This clone was seen only a few times. This rearrangement joins TRBV2 to TRBJ2-1; TRBD2 matches 7 bases. CDR1 SNHLY and CDR2 FYNNEI come from the germline V gene. Trimming cost V 4 bases and J 4 bases; bases outside gene matches: 4. The CDR3 sequence is 14 residues long. For the CDR3, the DNA is TGTGCCAGCAGTGTCTCTAGCGGTTACAATGAGCAGTTCTTC. It encodes CASSVSSGYNEQFF.

Worth noting for this clone: Other nucleotide sequences from this sample produce the same CDR3. The chain employs TRBV5-4 and TRBJ2-1, with D perhaps matching TRBD2 (5 bases). Germline CDR1 SGHNT, CDR2 YYREEE (reference sequence). The CDR3 consists of 13 residues. The V gene lost 0 bases and the J gene lost 7 bases, with 8 bases spanning the gap. The CDR3 here is CASSLVEGNEQFF. The DNA of the CDR3 is TGTGCCAGCAGCTTGGTTGAGGGAAATGAGCAGTTCTTC. Using reference TRBV5-4 and TRBJ2-1 for the parts outside the CDR3, the full variable domain is ETGVTQSPTHLIKTRGQQVTLRCSSQSGHNTVSWYQQALGQGPQFIFQYYREEENGRGNFPPRFSGLQFPNYSSELNVNALELDDSALYLCASSLVEGNEQFFGPGTRLTVL.

In the case of this clone: This sequence may be a read error, since a much larger clone differs from it by one base. Additional DNA sequences in this sample encode the identical CDR3. The chain links TRBV5-6 to TRBJ2-5, with unresolved D. The V and J ends lost 7 bases and 2 bases respectively, with 6 bases between them. The germline V gene has CDR1 SGHDT and CDR2 YYEEEE. The CDR3 totals 11 residues. The DNA for the CDR3 is TGTGCCAGCTCACGACAAGAGACCCAGTACTTC. As protein: CASSRQETQYF. The full variable domain, in which reference TRBV5-6 and TRBJ2-5 provide the parts outside the CDR3, is DAGVTQSPTHLIKTRGQQVTLRCSPKSGHDTVSWYQQALGQGPQFIFQYYEEEERQRGNFPDRFSGHQFPNYSSELNVNALLLGDSALYLCASSRQETQYFGPGTRLLVL.

This sequence joins TRBV19 and TRBJ2-3; no clear D gene. Germline V gene data show CDR1 as LNHDA and CDR2 as SQIVND (reference sequence). The CDR3 contains 14 residues. The V and J ends lost 6 bases and 5 bases respectively, with 15 bases between them. CDR3 sequence: CASSHGRLGDTQYF. CDR3 in DNA: TGTGCCAGTAGCCATGGGCGGTTGGGAGATACGCAGTATTTT. The complete variable domain, with remaining parts taken from reference TRBV19 and TRBJ2-3, reads DGGITQSPKYLFRKEGQNVTLSCEQNLNHDAMYWYRQDPGQGLRLIYYSQIVNDFQKGDIAEGYSVSREKKESFPLTVTSAQKNPTAFYLCASSHGRLGDTQYFGPGTRLTVL.

This clone occurred once. This rearrangement joins TRBV18 to TRBJ2-7; maybe TRBD2 (7 bases). V was shortened by 3 bases and J by 6 bases, with 18 bases between the two germline ends. CDR1 and CDR2 (germline): KGHSH, LQKENI. The length of the CDR3 is 15 residues. Here the CDR3 reads CASSPLGGAQVEQYF. In DNA form, the CDR3 reads TGTGCCAGCTCACCTTTGGGGGGGGCGCAGGTCGAGCAGTACTTC.

Only a few counts were recorded for this clone. This chain uses TRBV28 with TRBJ1-1; TRBD1 might be the D (6 bases). The V end lost 6 bases, the J end lost 11 bases, and 16 bases lay between the germline ends. CDR1 MDHEN and CDR2 SYDVKM come from the germline V gene. The CDR3 spans 12 residues. DNA for the CDR3: TGTGCCAGCAGACCCCTCACAGGGAACGCTTTCTTT. Protein: CASRPLTGNAFF.

The chain has TRBV14 and TRBJ1-1, with TRBD1 as a possible D gene (6 bases). Germline V CDR1 and CDR2: SGHDN, FVKESK. There are 17 residues in the CDR3. V lost 1 base and J lost 1, with 16 bases in between. CDR3 loop: CASSQGRLGRGNTEAFF. The CDR3 nucleotides read TGTGCCAGCAGCCAAGGGAGGCTGGGCAGGGGGAACACTGAAGCTTTCTTT.

The J gene is TRBJ1-2, the V gene TRBV27; D unclear. Germline CDR1 reads MNHEY; CDR2 reads SMNVEV (reference sequence). The V end lost 5 bases, the J end lost 2 bases, and 12 bases lay between the germline ends. CDR3 length: 14 amino acids. The DNA for the CDR3 is TGTGCCAGCAGTCTTAAGAGGGCCAACTATGGCTACACCTTC. Its translation is CASSLKRANYGYTF.